What follows are 12 T cell receptor beta chains derived from one specimen sequenced in a study of blood T cell repertoires in COVID-19. Sequencing was performed with immunoSEQ multiplex PCR; in TCRdb, only in-frame clones are kept and a portion is missing. The table shows more than 90,000 clones, with about 84% occurring only once. Sequencing was performed on peripheral blood. The receptors here all came from a human donor in a cohort sampled during active COVID-19.

The chain uses TRBV5-6 and TRBJ1-2; 7 bases are a match to TRBD1. The V and J ends lost 4 bases and 4 bases, in that order; junction bases with no gene match: 7. This CDR3 is 14 amino acids long. Germline V lookup: CDR1 SGHDT, CDR2 YYEEEE. CDR3 sequence (DNA): TGTGCCAGCAGCCCCTCGGGACAGATCTATGGCTACACCTTC. Translated: CASSPSGQIYGYTF.

The chain links TRBV24-1 to TRBJ1-1; D unclear. The CDR3 consists of 15 residues. V was clipped by 2 bases and J by 4 bases, with 13 bases between them. Germline CDR1 KGHDR, CDR2 SFDVKD. CDR3 coding DNA: TGTGCCACCAGTGATTCGACTGGCCTAGCCACTGAAGCTTTCTTT. As protein: CATSDSTGLATEAFF.

This clone showed up just a few times. The chain has TRBV5-5 and TRBJ1-6; possible D gene TRBD1, 6 bases. Trimming removed 3 bases from V and 5 bases from J, with 12 bases in between. The V gene's germline CDR1 is SGHKS and CDR2 YYEKEE (reference sequence). There are 15 residues in the CDR3. Here the CDR3 reads CASSSPYRDNSPLHF. The CDR3 DNA is TGTGCCAGCAGCTCGCCTTACAGGGATAATTCACCCCTCCACTTT.

V gene TRBV11-3 combines with J gene TRBJ2-1; 9 bases are shared with TRBD2. The CDR3 runs 15 residues. Germline V CDR1 and CDR2: SGHNT, YENEEA. V shed 5 bases, J shed 7 bases, and the junction held 9 bases outside the gene matches. CDR3 sequence reads: CASSEAASGVNEQFF. The CDR3 region has the DNA TGTGCCAGCAGCGAAGCGGCTAGCGGGGTGAATGAGCAGTTCTTC.

V is TRBV7-3 and J is TRBJ2-3, with 14 bases identical to TRBD2. CDR1 is SGHTA, CDR2 FQGTGA, per germline. Trimming removed 6 bases from V and 2 bases from J; junction bases left unmatched: 7. The CDR3 loop spans 17 amino acids. The CDR3 coding sequence is TGTGCCAGCAGTGCCGGACTAGCGGGGGGTTTCACAGATACGCAGTATTTT. Translated, it gives CASSAGLAGGFTDTQYF.

V is TRBV5-4 and J is TRBJ2-1, with D perhaps TRBD2 (6 bases). V was cut by 0 bases and J by 9 bases, with 13 bases left in between. The CDR3 runs to 14 residues. The V gene's germline CDR1 is SGHNT and CDR2 YYREEE (reference sequence). CDR3 residues: CASSLDAGRSEQFF. CDR3 DNA: TGTGCCAGCAGCTTGGATGCGGGGAGGAGTGAGCAGTTCTTC.

This sequence joins TRBV7-2 and TRBJ1-4, with 8 positions matching TRBD1. Germline-derived CDR1 and CDR2 are SGHTA and FQGNSA. After removal of 3 bases from V and 8 bases from J, the junction contained 5 bases not matched to a gene. The CDR3 is made up of 14 amino acids. DNA of the CDR3: TGTGCCAGCAGCTTTGGACAGGGTGACGAAAAACTGTTTTTT. Translating it yields CASSFGQGDEKLFF.

The J gene is TRBJ1-3, the V gene TRBV11-2; TRBD1 is a possible D gene (5 bases). Trimming left V 2 bases short and J 0 bases short, with 8 bases between. Germline CDR1 SGHAT, CDR2 FQNNGV. The CDR3 runs to 15 residues. This CDR3 reads CASSLRGYSGNTIYF. The CDR3 region has the DNA TGTGCCAGCAGCTTAAGGGGATACTCTGGAAACACCATATATTTT.

The chain combines TRBV28 with TRBJ2-7; TRBD2 might be the D (6 bases). V was cut by 3 bases and J by 6 bases, with 12 bases left in between. In germline, CDR1 is MDHEN, CDR2 SYDVKM. The CDR3 is 13 residues long. The CDR3 nucleotides read TGTGCCAGCAGTTTCCCGGGACTCTTCGAGCAGTACTTC. Translation: CASSFPGLFEQYF.

This clone was recorded once. The rearrangement links TRBV7-2 to TRBJ1-2, with D maybe TRBD1 (5 bases). Trimming took off 1 base at V and 6 bases at J, with 15 bases between the two ends. CDR3 size: 15 residues. The germline V gene encodes CDR1 SGHTA and CDR2 FQGNSA. CDR3 region: CASSLGVGQQHGYTF. Here the CDR3 DNA reads TGTGCCAGCAGCTTAGGTGTAGGACAACAACATGGCTACACCTTC.

V gene TRBV28 combines with J gene TRBJ1-3; TRBD1 might be the D (6 bases). The CDR3 extends over 14 amino acids. From germline, CDR1 is MDHEN and CDR2 SYDVKM. With 5 bases removed from V and 5 bases from J, the gap between germline ends came to 13 bases. Here the CDR3 reads CASSAAQGRNTIYF. DNA of the CDR3: TGTGCCAGCAGTGCCGCACAGGGTAGAAACACCATATATTTT.

V usage is TRBV7-3 and J usage is TRBJ1-1; D ambiguous. The V and J ends lost 5 bases and 7 bases respectively, with 11 bases between them. The length of the CDR3 is 12 residues. Germline-derived CDR1 and CDR2 are SGHTA and FQGTGA. CDR3 sequence (DNA): TGTGCCAGCAGCCCTGACGGGAATGAAGCTTTCTTT. It translates to CASSPDGNEAFF.